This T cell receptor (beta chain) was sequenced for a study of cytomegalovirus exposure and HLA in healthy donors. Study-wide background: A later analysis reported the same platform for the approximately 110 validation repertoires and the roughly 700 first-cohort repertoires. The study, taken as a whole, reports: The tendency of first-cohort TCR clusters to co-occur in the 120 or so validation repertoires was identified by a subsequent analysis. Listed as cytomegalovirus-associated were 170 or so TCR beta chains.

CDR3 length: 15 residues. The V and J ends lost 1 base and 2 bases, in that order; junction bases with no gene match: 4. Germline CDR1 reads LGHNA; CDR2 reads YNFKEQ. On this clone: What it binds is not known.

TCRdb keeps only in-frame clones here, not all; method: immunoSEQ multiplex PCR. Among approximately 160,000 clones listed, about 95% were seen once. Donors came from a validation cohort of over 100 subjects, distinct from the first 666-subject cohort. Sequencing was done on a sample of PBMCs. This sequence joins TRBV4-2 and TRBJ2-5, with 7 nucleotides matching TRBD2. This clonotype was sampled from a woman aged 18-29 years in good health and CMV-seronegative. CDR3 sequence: CASSQVGGLQETQYF. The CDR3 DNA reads TGTGCCAGCAGCCAAGTCGGGGGACTACAAGAGACCCAGTACTTC.